A single sample gave rise to the 19 T cell receptor beta chains below, sequenced in a study of lymphopenia after photon versus proton radiotherapy. The method was immunoSEQ multiplex PCR; TCRdb's version includes in-frame clones alone and lacks a portion of them. The profile covers 25,000 to 40,000 clones, with 84% appearing a single time and more than 14% taken by the ten largest. The specimen was peripheral blood, collected from a patient treated with proton-based radiotherapy. The receptors here all came from a woman in her 70s with pancreatic cancer.

This chain joins TRBV15 and TRBJ2-5, with D possibly matching TRBD1 (6 bases). Trimming took off 4 bases at V and 1 base at J, with 16 bases between the two ends. The CDR3 spans 16 residues. Germline V gene data show CDR1 as LNHNV and CDR2 as YYDKDF (reference sequence). The CDR3 region is CATSIYADRIQETQYF. Here the CDR3 DNA reads TGTGCCACCAGCATTTACGCGGACAGAATCCAAGAGACCCAGTACTTC.

The V gene is TRBV5-1, the J gene TRBJ2-2; a weak D match, TRBD2 (6 bases). Between the trimmed V and J ends, which lost 4 bases and 2 bases, there was a span of 12 bases. The germline V gene has CDR1 SGHRS and CDR2 YFSETQ. This CDR3 has 15 residues. The CDR3 spells CASSPLGLNTGELFF. The CDR3 nucleotides are TGCGCCAGCAGCCCGTTGGGACTTAACACCGGGGAGCTGTTTTTT.

This clone was detected only once. This rearrangement joins TRBV29-1 to TRBJ2-1, with 8 bases fitting TRBD2. This CDR3 has 14 residues. The V segment lost 3 bases and the J segment 4 bases; nucleotides outside the gene matches: 5. CDR1 and CDR2 (germline): SQVTM, ANQGSEA. CDR3 coding DNA: TGCAGCGTTGACAGCGGGAGAGGGTACAATGAGCAGTTCTTC. It yields the protein CSVDSGRGYNEQFF.

About this clone: A read error may account for a junction end that differs from germline. The rearrangement uses TRBV2 and TRBJ2-3; maybe TRBD1 (7 bases). The CDR3 has 15 residues. Germline CDR1 and CDR2: SNHLY and FYNNEI. CDR3 bases: TGTGCCAGCAGTGAAGCGCTTTTAAGTCAGGGGGGATACCATTTT. Translating gives CASSEALLSQGGYHF.

V usage is TRBV9 and J usage is TRBJ1-1; D possibly corresponds to TRBD1 (5 bases). The V gene's germline CDR1 is SGDLS and CDR2 YYNGEE. The CDR3 has 15 amino acids. Trimming took 3 bases from V and 8 from J, leaving 20 bases between them. The CDR3 spells CASSGGTGTTIEAFF. DNA for the CDR3: TGTGCCAGCAGCGGAGGAACGGGGACCACGATCGAAGCTTTCTTT.

V and J are TRBV18 and TRBJ2-7, with D possibly being TRBD2 (6 bases). The germline V and J ends were trimmed by 2 bases and 7 bases, with 15 bases remaining between them. Germline CDR1 KGHSH, CDR2 LQKENI. CDR3 length equals 14 residues. The CDR3 DNA sequence: TGTGCCAGCTCACCAACGGTGGGGGGTGAGGAGCAGTACTTC. This translates into CASSPTVGGEEQYF. The complete variable domain, with remaining parts taken from reference TRBV18 and TRBJ2-7, reads NAGVMQNPRHLVRRRGQEARLRCSPMKGHSHVYWYRQLPEEGLKFMVYLQKENIIDESGMPKERFSAEFPKEGPSILRIQQVVRGDSAAYFCASSPTVGGEEQYFGPGTRLTVT.

J is TRBJ1-2 and V is TRBV30; D is ambiguous. The germline V gene has CDR1 GTSNPN and CDR2 SVGIG (reference sequence). Trimming took 5 bases from V and 3 from J, leaving 10 bases between them. The CDR3 has 12 residues. The CDR3, as DNA: TGTGCCTGGGGTCCAAACTACTATGGCTACACCTTC. Translating it yields CAWGPNYYGYTF. Full variable domain (remainder filled in from reference TRBV30 and TRBJ1-2): SQTIHQWPATLVQPVGSPLSLECTVEGTSNPNLYWYRQAAGRGLQLLFYSVGIGQISSEVPQNLSASRPQDRQFILSSKKLLLSDSGFYLCAWGPNYYGYTFGSGTRLTVV.

The chain joins TRBV7-6 to TRBJ2-7; possible D gene TRBD2, 6 bases. The CDR3 extends over 14 amino acids. With 0 bases removed from V and 0 bases from J, the gap between germline ends came to 6 bases. Germline V gives CDR1 SGHVS, CDR2 FNYEAQ. The CDR3 reads CASSLAGLSYEQYF. CDR3 DNA sequence: TGTGCCAGCAGCTTAGCGGGACTCTCCTACGAGCAGTACTTC. Full variable domain (missing parts from reference TRBV7-6 and TRBJ2-7): GAGVSQSPRYKVTKRGQDVALRCDPISGHVSLYWYRQALGQGPEFLTYFNYEAQQDKSGLPNDRFSAERPEGSISTLTIQRTEQRDSAMYRCASSLAGLSYEQYFGPGTRLTVT.

The rearrangement links TRBV4-3 to TRBJ2-7; D possibly corresponds to TRBD1 (6 bases). With 8 bases removed from V and 1 base from J, the gap between germline ends came to 12 bases. CDR3 size: 13 residues. Germline V gives CDR1 LGHNA, CDR2 YSLEER. DNA for the CDR3: TGCGCCAGCTCCCAGGGGAGATCCTACGAGCAGTACTTC. Translated, it gives CASSQGRSYEQYF.

This clone came up a few times. The chain employs TRBV6-6 and TRBJ2-3; TRBD2 matches at 7 bases. The V and J ends lost 7 bases and 1 base, in that order; junction bases with no gene match: 5. CDR1 and CDR2 (germline): MNHNY, SVGAGI (reference sequence). This CDR3 region has 14 residues. CDR3 loop: CASTGGGGTDTQYF. In DNA form, the CDR3 reads TGTGCCAGCACGGGTGGGGGGGGCACAGATACGCAGTATTTT.

In nucleotides, the CDR3 is TGTGCCAGCAGTGAAAATCTAGCGGGGGTTTACAATGAGCAGTTCTTC. It codes for CASSENLAGVYNEQFF. This sequence joins TRBV6-1 and TRBJ2-1; TRBD2 matches at 10 bases. The trim removed 2 bases at V and 4 bases at J, leaving 5 bases unmatched. CDR3 length equals 16 residues. Germline-derived CDR1 and CDR2 are MNHNS and SASEGT.

This sequence joins TRBV5-1 and TRBJ2-7, with D uncertain. The CDR3 is made up of 11 amino acids. Germline V gene data show CDR1 as SGHRS and CDR2 as YFSETQ. Trimming removed 0 bases from V and 11 bases from J, with 9 bases in between. The CDR3, as DNA: TGCGCCAGCAGCTTGGATGGACCAAAGTACTTC. Protein sequence: CASSLDGPKYF.

The CDR3 protein is CAISETYEQYF. The CDR3 DNA is TGTGCCATCAGCGAAACCTACGAGCAGTACTTC. The V gene is TRBV10-3, the J gene TRBJ2-7; D gene unclear. The V end lost 6 bases, the J end lost 2 bases, and 5 bases lay between the germline ends. The CDR3 has 11 amino acids. CDR1 and CDR2 from the germline V gene are ENHRY and SYGVKD.

The chain carries TRBV30 and TRBJ1-1; the D gene is possibly TRBD1 (5 bases). The germline V and J ends were trimmed by 2 bases and 1 base, with 20 bases remaining between them. Per the germline V gene, CDR1 is GTSNPN and CDR2 is SVGIG (reference sequence). The CDR3 has 17 residues. The CDR3 nucleotides are TGTGCCTGGAGTTCGGCAGGGAGAGAGGTTGGGAACACTGAAGCTTTCTTT. Its protein product is CAWSSAGREVGNTEAFF.

The chain links TRBV2 to TRBJ1-2, with D possibly being TRBD1 (5 bases). Germline V gene lookup returns CDR1 SNHLY and CDR2 FYNNEI. This CDR3 contains 15 residues. With 7 bases removed from V and 5 bases from J, the gap between germline ends came to 20 bases. The CDR3 coding sequence is TGTGCCAGCATACTCTTCCCCGGGACCTCGTATGGCTACACCTTC. This translates into CASILFPGTSYGYTF.

The V and J genes are TRBV6-6 and TRBJ2-5; 11 nucleotides line up with TRBD2. The DNA matches TRBJ2-7 better at its end, which makes the J call doubtful. CDR1 is MNHNY, CDR2 SVGAGI, per germline (reference sequence). The CDR3 runs 14 residues. The CDR3 sequence is CASRSGTSGYEQYF. The CDR3, as DNA: TGTGCCAGCAGGTCCGGGACTAGCGGCTACGAGCAGTACTTC.

This clone was found a few times. The J gene is TRBJ2-2, the V gene TRBV30, with D possibly TRBD2 on 7 matching bases. The V gene's germline CDR1 is GTSNPN and CDR2 SVGIG (reference sequence). With 4 bases removed from V and 3 bases from J, the gap between germline ends came to 18 bases. This CDR3 comprises 16 residues. CDR3 amino acids: CAWKAQGRGDTGELFF. The CDR3 DNA sequence: TGTGCCTGGAAAGCTCAAGGGAGGGGGGACACCGGGGAGCTGTTTTTT. The variable domain in full, completed from reference TRBV30 and TRBJ2-2, reads SQTIHQWPATLVQPVGSPLSLECTVEGTSNPNLYWYRQAAGRGLQLLFYSVGIGQISSEVPQNLSASRPQDRQFILSSKKLLLSDSGFYLCAWKAQGRGDTGELFFGEGSRLTVL.

This clone was found once. V gene TRBV7-8 combines with J gene TRBJ1-5; D might be TRBD1 (6 bases). The V gene's germline CDR1 is SGHVS and CDR2 FQNEAQ. V was cut by 5 bases and J by 5 bases, with 10 bases left in between. The CDR3 has 13 residues. The CDR3 sequence is CASSPGVHQPQHF. The CDR3 nucleotides read TGTGCCAGCAGCCCAGGGGTCCATCAGCCCCAGCATTTT.

The chain joins TRBV10-3 to TRBJ2-6, with 9 bases matching TRBD2. The CDR3 contains 19 residues. V gave up 0 bases and J gave up 0 bases; unmatched junction bases: 6. The V gene's germline CDR1 is ENHRY and CDR2 SYGVKD. The CDR3 loop is CAISESTSGLTSGANVLTF. The CDR3 DNA reads as TGTGCCATCAGTGAGTCGACTAGCGGACTGACCTCTGGGGCCAACGTCCTGACTTTC.